This T cell receptor beta chain was recorded in a study of T cell repertoires in cytomegalovirus infection. The wider study: An indication of both CMV infection and matching HLA type came from public TCR beta signatures.

This CDR3 has 12 residues. The V and J ends lost 2 bases and 13 bases, in that order; junction bases with no gene match: 5. Germline CDR1 is MNHEY and CDR2 is SVGEGT. Ten or more counts support this clonotype. TCRdb re-called the reads with MiXCR, one entry per CDR3 protein. In the table there are 200,000 to 250,000 distinct CDR3 sequences, approximately 6.7% of which are singletons. The source of this sequence is a human donor in good health (CMV status not recorded). Some clones in this sample may be carry-over from other donors' samples. Sequenced material: PBMCs. V and J are TRBV6-2 or TRBV6-3 and TRBJ2-1; 7 bases match TRBD1. This CDR3 reads CASSYRGTEQFF. The CDR3 DNA reads TGTGCCAGCAGTTACAGAGGGACAGAACAGTTCTTC.